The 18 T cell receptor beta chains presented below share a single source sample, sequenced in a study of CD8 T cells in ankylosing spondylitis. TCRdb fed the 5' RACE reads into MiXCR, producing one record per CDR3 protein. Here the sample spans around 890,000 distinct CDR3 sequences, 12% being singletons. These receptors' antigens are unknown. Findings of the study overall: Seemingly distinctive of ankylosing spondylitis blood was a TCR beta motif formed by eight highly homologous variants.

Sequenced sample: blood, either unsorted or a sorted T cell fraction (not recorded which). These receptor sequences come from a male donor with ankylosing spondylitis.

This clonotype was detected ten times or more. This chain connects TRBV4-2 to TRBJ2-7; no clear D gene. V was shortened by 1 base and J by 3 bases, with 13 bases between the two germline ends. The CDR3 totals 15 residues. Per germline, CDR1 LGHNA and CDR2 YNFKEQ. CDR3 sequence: CASSQASGNSYEQYF. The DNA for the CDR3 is TGTGCCAGCAGCCAAGCAAGTGGGAACAGCTACGAGCAGTACTTC.

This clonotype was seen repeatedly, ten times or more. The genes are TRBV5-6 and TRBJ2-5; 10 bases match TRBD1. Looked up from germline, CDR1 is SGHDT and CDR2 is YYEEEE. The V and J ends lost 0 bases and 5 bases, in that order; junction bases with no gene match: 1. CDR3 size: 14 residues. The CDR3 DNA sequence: TGTGCCAGCAGCTTGGGGACAGGGGGGGAGACCCAGTACTTC. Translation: CASSLGTGGETQYF.

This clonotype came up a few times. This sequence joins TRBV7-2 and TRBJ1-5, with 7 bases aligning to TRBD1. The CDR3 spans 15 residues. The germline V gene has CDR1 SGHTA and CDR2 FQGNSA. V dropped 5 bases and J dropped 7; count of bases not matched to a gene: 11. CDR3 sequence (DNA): TGTGCCAGCAGCAACGAAGGGGGCGCGGGGCAGCCCCAGCATTTT. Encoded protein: CASSNEGGAGQPQHF.

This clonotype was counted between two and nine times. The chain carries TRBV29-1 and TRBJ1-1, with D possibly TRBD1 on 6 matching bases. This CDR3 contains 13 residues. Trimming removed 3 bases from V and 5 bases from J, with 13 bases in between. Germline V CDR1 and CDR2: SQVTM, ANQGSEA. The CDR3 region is CSVDQGIGTEAFF. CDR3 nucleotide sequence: TGCAGCGTTGACCAGGGGATTGGTACTGAAGCTTTCTTT.

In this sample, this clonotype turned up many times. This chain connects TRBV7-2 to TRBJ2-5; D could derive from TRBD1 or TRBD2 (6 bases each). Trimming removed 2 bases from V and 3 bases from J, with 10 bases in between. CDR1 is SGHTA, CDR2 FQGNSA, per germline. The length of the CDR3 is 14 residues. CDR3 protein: CASSLRGGKETQYF. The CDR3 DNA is TGTGCCAGCAGCTTAAGAGGGGGGAAAGAGACCCAGTACTTC.

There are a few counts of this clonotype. The CDR3 region has the DNA TGCAGTGCTAGTTGGCACACTGAAGCTTTCTTT. This sequence encodes CSASWHTEAFF. The genes are TRBV20-1 and TRBJ1-1; no clear D. The CDR3 spans 11 residues. The V end lost 3 bases, the J end lost 3 bases, and 5 bases lay between the germline ends. Germline V gene sequence: CDR1 DFQATT, CDR2 SNEGSKA (reference sequence).

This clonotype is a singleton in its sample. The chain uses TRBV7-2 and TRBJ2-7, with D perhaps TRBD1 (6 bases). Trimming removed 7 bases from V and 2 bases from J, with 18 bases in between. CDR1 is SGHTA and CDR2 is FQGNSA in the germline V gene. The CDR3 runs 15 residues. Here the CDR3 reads CASIRRAGATYEQYF. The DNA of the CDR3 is TGTGCCAGCATCCGTCGGGCAGGGGCAACCTACGAGCAGTACTTC.

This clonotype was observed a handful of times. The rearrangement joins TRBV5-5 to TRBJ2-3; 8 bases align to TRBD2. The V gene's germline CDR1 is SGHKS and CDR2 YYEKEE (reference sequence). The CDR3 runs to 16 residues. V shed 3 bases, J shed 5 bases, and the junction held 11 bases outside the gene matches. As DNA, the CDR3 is TGTGCCAGCAGCTCCAATAGCGGGGTGGGGGAAGATACGCAGTATTTT. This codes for CASSSNSGVGEDTQYF.

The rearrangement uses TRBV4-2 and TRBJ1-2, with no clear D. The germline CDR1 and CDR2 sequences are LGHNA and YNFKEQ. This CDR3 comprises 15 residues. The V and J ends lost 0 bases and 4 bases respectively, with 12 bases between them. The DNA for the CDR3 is TGTGCCAGCAGCCAAGATCTGACGACTCCCTATGGCTACACCTTC. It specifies CASSQDLTTPYGYTF.

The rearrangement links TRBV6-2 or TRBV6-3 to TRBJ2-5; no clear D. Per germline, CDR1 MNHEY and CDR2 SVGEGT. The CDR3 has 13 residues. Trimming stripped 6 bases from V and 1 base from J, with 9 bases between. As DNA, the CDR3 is TGTGCCAGCAGCCGTCAGACCCAAGAGACCCAGTACTTC. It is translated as CASSRQTQETQYF.

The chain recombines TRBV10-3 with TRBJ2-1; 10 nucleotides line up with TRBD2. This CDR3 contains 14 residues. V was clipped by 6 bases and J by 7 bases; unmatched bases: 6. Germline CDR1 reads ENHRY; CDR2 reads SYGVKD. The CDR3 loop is CAIRLAGIKNEQFF. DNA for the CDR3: TGTGCCATCAGACTAGCGGGAATTAAGAATGAGCAGTTCTTC.

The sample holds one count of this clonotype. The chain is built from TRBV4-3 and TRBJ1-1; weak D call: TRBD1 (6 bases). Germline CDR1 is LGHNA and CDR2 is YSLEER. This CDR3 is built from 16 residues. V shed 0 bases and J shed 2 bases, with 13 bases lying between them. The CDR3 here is CASSQEAGALNTEAFF. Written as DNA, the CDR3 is TGCGCCAGCAGCCAAGAGGCAGGGGCCCTAAACACTGAAGCTTTCTTT.

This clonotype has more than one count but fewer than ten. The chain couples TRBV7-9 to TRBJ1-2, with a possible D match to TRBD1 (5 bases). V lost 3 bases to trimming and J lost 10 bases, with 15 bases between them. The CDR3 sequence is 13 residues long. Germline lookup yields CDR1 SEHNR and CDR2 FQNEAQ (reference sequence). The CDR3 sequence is CASSLKRGEFYTF. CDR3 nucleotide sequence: TGTGCCAGCAGCTTGAAACGGGGCGAGTTCTACACCTTC.

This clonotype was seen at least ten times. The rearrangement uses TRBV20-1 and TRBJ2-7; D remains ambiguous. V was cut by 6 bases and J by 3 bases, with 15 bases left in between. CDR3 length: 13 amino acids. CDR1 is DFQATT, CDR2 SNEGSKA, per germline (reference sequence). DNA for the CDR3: TGCAGTGCAATCCCGGGTCTCAACTACGAGCAGTACTTC. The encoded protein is CSAIPGLNYEQYF.

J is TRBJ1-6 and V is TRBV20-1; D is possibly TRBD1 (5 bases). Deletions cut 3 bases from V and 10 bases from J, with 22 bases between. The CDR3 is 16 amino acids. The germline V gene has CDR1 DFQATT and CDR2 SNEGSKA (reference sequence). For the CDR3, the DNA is TGCAGTGCTAGTGCCATTTACCGGGACCCTGGGTCACCCCTCCACTTT. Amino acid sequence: CSASAIYRDPGSPLHF.

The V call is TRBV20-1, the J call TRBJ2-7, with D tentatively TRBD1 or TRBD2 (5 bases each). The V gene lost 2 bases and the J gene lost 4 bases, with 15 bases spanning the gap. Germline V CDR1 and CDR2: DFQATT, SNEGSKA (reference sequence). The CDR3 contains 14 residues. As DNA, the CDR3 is TGCAGTGCTAGACGCGTTCTGGGGGATTACGAGCAGTACTTC. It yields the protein CSARRVLGDYEQYF.

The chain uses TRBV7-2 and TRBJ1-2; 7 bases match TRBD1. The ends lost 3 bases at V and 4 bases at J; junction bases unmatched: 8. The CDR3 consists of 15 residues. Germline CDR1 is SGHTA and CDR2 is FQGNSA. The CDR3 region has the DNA TGTGCCAGCAGCTTTACCGGGACAGCTCTCTATGGCTACACCTTC. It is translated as CASSFTGTALYGYTF.

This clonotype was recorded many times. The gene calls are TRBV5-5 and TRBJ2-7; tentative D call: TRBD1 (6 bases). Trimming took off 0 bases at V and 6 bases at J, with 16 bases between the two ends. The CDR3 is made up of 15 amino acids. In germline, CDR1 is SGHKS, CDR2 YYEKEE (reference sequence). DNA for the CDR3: TGTGCCAGCAGCTTGGGGGACCTTTACAGGGCCGAGCAGTACTTC. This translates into CASSLGDLYRAEQYF.